The 8 T cell receptor beta chains given below trace back to one sample, sequenced in a study of blood T cell repertoires in COVID-19. Assay used: immunoSEQ multiplex PCR; TCRdb lists only in-frame clones, some missing. This sample carries 40,000 to 65,000 clones, more than 60% of them seen once, and the ten largest clones take about 16%. Sequenced material: peripheral blood. These receptors all stem from a human donor with active or convalescent COVID-19. The donor label of this sample is uncertain.

The V call is TRBV30, the J call TRBJ2-7, with no clear D. V gave up 3 bases and J gave up 3 bases, with 9 bases separating them. Per the germline V gene, CDR1 is GTSNPN and CDR2 is SVGIG (reference sequence). The length of the CDR3 is 12 residues. The CDR3 nucleotides are TGTGCCTGGAGACGCGCCAACTACGAGCAGTACTTC. Translating it yields CAWRRANYEQYF.

The chain recombines TRBV7-2 with TRBJ2-2; no clear D. Trimming pared 0 bases from V and 4 bases from J, leaving 9 bases between. This CDR3 spans 15 amino acids. Germline CDR1 SGHTA, CDR2 FQGNSA. The CDR3 DNA sequence: TGTGCCAGCAGCTTAGCGCGCGCCTCCACCGGGGAGCTGTTTTTT. Its translation is CASSLARASTGELFF.

The chain joins TRBV6-5 to TRBJ2-1, with D perhaps matching TRBD2 (5 bases). The CDR3 is 12 residues long. The V end was cut by 4 bases, the J end by 7 bases, with 8 bases between. Germline-derived CDR1 and CDR2 are MNHEY and SVGAGI. CDR3 sequence reads: CASSSAGNEQFF. In DNA, the CDR3 is TGTGCCAGCAGTTCTGCGGGTAATGAGCAGTTCTTC.

This chain joins TRBV19 and TRBJ1-1; maybe TRBD1 (5 bases). The V end was cut by 3 bases, the J end by 6 bases, with 14 bases between. The CDR3 extends over 14 amino acids. Germline lookup yields CDR1 LNHDA and CDR2 SQIVND (reference sequence). In DNA form, the CDR3 reads TGTGCCAGTAGTATCGACGGGGGGAGACCTGAAGCTTTCTTT. Its translation is CASSIDGGRPEAFF.

The chain uses TRBV5-5 and TRBJ2-3; D remains ambiguous. CDR3 length equals 13 residues. CDR1 SGHKS and CDR2 YYEKEE come from the germline V gene (reference sequence). Trimming stripped 6 bases from V and 0 bases from J, with 8 bases between. CDR3 nucleotides: TGTGCCAGCACCGGAGAGAGCACAGATACGCAGTATTTT. It codes for CASTGESTDTQYF.

This CDR3 is CASSPARGGNTIYF. For the CDR3, the DNA is TGTGCCAGCTCTCCAGCCAGGGGAGGAAACACCATATATTTT. This chain links TRBV6-6 with TRBJ1-3, with a weak D call TRBD1 (6 bases). Germline assignment: CDR1 MNHNY and CDR2 SVGAGI (reference sequence). The CDR3 covers 14 residues. V was shortened by 8 bases and J by 4 bases, with 15 bases between the two germline ends.

The chain employs TRBV3-1 (or the pseudogene TRBV3-2) and TRBJ2-3, with TRBD2 as a possible D gene (5 bases). The CDR3 runs to 16 residues. Trimming stripped 4 bases from V and 2 bases from J, with 16 bases between. CDR1 LGHDT and CDR2 YNNKEL come from the germline V gene (reference sequence). The CDR3 reads CASSPRGERYTDTQYF. CDR3 in DNA: TGTGCCAGCAGCCCGCGTGGGGAGCGGTACACAGATACGCAGTATTTT.

The J gene is TRBJ2-3, the V gene TRBV5-1; TRBD1 matches at 10 bases. The CDR3 sequence is 15 residues long. Germline V gene sequence: CDR1 SGHRS, CDR2 YFSETQ. V lost 4 bases, J lost 3 bases, and 5 bases stayed unmatched. The CDR3 loop is CASSGTGEGTDTQYF. CDR3 DNA sequence: TGCGCCAGCAGCGGGACAGGGGAGGGGACAGATACGCAGTATTTT.